This T cell receptor (beta chain) was identified in a study of shared clonotypes between healthy human individuals. Study-wide context: Donors, aged 18 to 49, were a couple of women and three men.

Sequencing used immunoSEQ multiplex PCR; TCRdb keeps in-frame clones, though not all of them. The sample holds around 510,000 clones; about 96% are singletons and the top ten take nearly 0.065%. Caucasian adults living in Nashville, Tennessee, provided all samples. Partitioning of CD4+ cells yielded a CD45RA+ naive subset and a CD45RA-negative memory subset. CDR3 size: 17 residues. Looked up from germline, CDR1 is LNHDA and CDR2 is SQIVND (reference sequence). V was cut by 5 bases and J by 1 base, with 20 bases left in between. The source material was naive CD4+ T cells sorted from blood. Subset denoted: CD45RA+ positively selected. The rearrangement joins TRBV19 to TRBJ1-1, with D perhaps matching TRBD1 (6 bases). This receptor was identified in a woman in her twenties or thirties in good health. This CDR3 reads CASSQQQGIYTNTEAFF. For the CDR3, the DNA is TGTGCCAGTAGTCAACAACAGGGAATATACACGAACACTGAAGCTTTCTTT.